Sequencing of this T cell receptor (beta chain) was carried out in a study of identical twins. MiXCR was run by TCRdb on the 5' RACE reads, yielding one entry per CDR3 protein. Here the sample spans 240,000 or so distinct CDR3 sequences, approximately 10% being singletons. V was pared by 0 bases and J by 5 bases, with 16 bases between. Germline V gene data show CDR1 as SGDLS and CDR2 as YYNGEE. This CDR3 has 16 residues. This sequence originates from a man aged 45-65 years in good health. Sequencing was done on a sample of memory T cells sorted from blood. The genes are TRBV9 and TRBJ2-3, with D perhaps assigned TRBD1 or TRBD2 (5 bases each). CDR3 coding DNA: TGTGCCAGCAGCGTAGGCTGGCGGGCTGGGGGAGATACGCAGTATTTT. It yields the protein CASSVGWRAGGDTQYF.